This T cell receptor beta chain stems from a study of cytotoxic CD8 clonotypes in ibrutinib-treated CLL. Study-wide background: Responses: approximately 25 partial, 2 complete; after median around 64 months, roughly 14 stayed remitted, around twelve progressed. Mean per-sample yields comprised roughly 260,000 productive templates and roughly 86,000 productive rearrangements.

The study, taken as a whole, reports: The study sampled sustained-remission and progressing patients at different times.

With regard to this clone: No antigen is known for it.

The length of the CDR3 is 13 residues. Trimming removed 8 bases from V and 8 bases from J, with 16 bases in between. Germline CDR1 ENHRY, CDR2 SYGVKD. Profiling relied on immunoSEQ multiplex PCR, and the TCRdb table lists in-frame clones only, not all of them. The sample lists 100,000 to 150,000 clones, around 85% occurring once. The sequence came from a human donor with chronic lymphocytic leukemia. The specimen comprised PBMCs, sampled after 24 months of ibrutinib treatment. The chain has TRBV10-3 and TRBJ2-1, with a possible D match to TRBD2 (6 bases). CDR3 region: CAIGNLAPHEQFF. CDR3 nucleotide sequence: TGTGCCATCGGCAACCTAGCGCCCCATGAGCAGTTCTTC.